These 2 T cell receptor beta chains came from one sample sequenced in a study of CD8 T cells in Susac syndrome. Random hexamers were used to reverse transcribe 0.5 to 1 ug of RNA. TCRdb redid the calling of the immunoSEQ multiplex PCR reads with MiXCR, one entry per CDR3 protein. The table lists 70,000 to 95,000 distinct CDR3 sequences, 94% of them singletons. The sample consisted of CD8+ T cells from PBMCs. These receptor sequences come from a human donor with Susac syndrome.

The rearrangement joins TRBV7-9 to TRBJ2-3; D is undetermined. V shed 1 base and J shed 1 base, with 18 bases lying between them. The CDR3 length is 18 residues. CDR1 and CDR2 (germline): SEHNR, FQNEAQ (reference sequence). The CDR3 protein is CASSLVGLNPVGTDTQYF. CDR3 coding DNA: TGTGCCAGCAGCTTAGTTGGGCTGAATCCTGTCGGCACAGATACGCAGTATTTT.

The rearrangement uses TRBV9 and TRBJ2-3; the match to TRBD2 covers 7 bases. Germline assignment: CDR1 SGDLS and CDR2 YYNGEE. The trim removed 2 bases at V and 8 bases at J, leaving 11 bases unmatched. CDR3 length: 15 residues. The CDR3: CASSVTSDNLSTQYF. The CDR3 DNA reads TGTGCCAGCAGCGTTACTAGCGATAATTTAAGTACGCAGTATTTT.